This T cell receptor (beta chain) was documented in a study of graft-versus-host responses after intestinal transplantation. Findings of the study overall: Patients with graft-donor T cell macrochimerism had high graft-versus-host to host-versus-graft clonal ratios in allografts.

Points on this clone: Antigen unknown.

The repertoire was sequenced with immunoSEQ multiplex PCR; TCRdb's copy has only in-frame clones and lacks some. The profile shows 50,000 or so clones, 85% to 95% of them singletons. Looked up from germline, CDR1 is SGHTA and CDR2 is FQGNSA. V dropped 2 bases and J dropped 1 base, with 11 bases sitting between them. This CDR3 is 15 amino acids long. The material was PBMCs, obtained roughly 760 days after a first intestinal transplant, on the day of a second. The rearrangement joins TRBV7-2 to TRBJ1-1, with D hard to call. The clonotype was recovered from a human patient who received an intestinal transplant, so some T cells may come from the graft donor. CDR3 loop: CASSLINVGNTEAFF. CDR3 sequence (DNA): TGTGCCAGCAGCTTAATAAATGTAGGGAACACTGAAGCTTTCTTT.